A single sample gave rise to the 21 T cell receptor beta chains below, sequenced in a study of blood T cell repertoires in COVID-19. The table came from immunoSEQ multiplex PCR; TCRdb's copy has only in-frame clones and leaves some out. The sample carries over 150,000 clones, approximately 90% recorded once. Sequencing was carried out using peripheral blood. The receptors shown here come from a woman aged 60-70 years who had recovered from COVID-19.

The chain combines TRBV14 with TRBJ1-2, with 7 bases identical to TRBD1. CDR3 length: 15 amino acids. Per the germline V gene, CDR1 is SGHDN and CDR2 is FVKESK. With 4 bases clipped from V and 3 bases from J, the junction kept 8 bases outside the gene matches. CDR3 sequence (DNA): TGTGCCAGCAGCCCTTCTCGGGACAGCTACTATGGCTACACCTTC. Its protein is CASSPSRDSYYGYTF.

The V and J genes are TRBV3-1 (or the pseudogene TRBV3-2) and TRBJ2-1, with D possibly matching TRBD2 (5 bases). The CDR3 contains 13 residues. V was pared by 1 base and J by 10 bases, with 11 bases between. Germline V CDR1 and CDR2: LGHDT, YNNKEL (reference sequence). The DNA of the CDR3 is TGTGCCAGCAGCCAAGGCGGGTCCTTAGAGCAGTTCTTC. Its translation is CASSQGGSLEQFF.

In its sample, this clone was seen once. The chain employs TRBV28 and TRBJ2-5, with D perhaps TRBD1 (6 bases). V dropped 6 bases and J dropped 0 bases, with 20 bases sitting between them. CDR1 and CDR2 from the germline V gene are MDHEN and SYDVKM. The CDR3 loop spans 17 amino acids. CDR3 in DNA: TGTGCCAGCAGCTATGTTCCGGGACAATTGTACCAAGAGACCCAGTACTTC. This encodes CASSYVPGQLYQETQYF.

In the case of this clone: The junction and the germline gene differ at one end; a read error may be behind it. The chain is built from TRBV18 and TRBJ2-6; D not certain. CDR3 length: 16 residues. Per germline, CDR1 KGHSH and CDR2 LQKENI. CDR3 protein: CTSSPQSGSGANVLTF. Here the CDR3 DNA reads TGTACCAGCTCACCACAATCGGGCTCTGGGGCCAACGTCCTGACTTTC.

This chain links TRBV5-1 with TRBJ2-5, with 13 bases lining up with TRBD2. This CDR3 region has 20 residues. Germline V gene sequence: CDR1 SGHRS, CDR2 YFSETQ. With V trimmed by 1 base and J by 9 bases, 21 bases remained unmatched. CDR3 loop: CASSLYTGLAGAARFGAQYF. In nucleotides, the CDR3 is TGCGCCAGCAGCTTGTACACTGGACTAGCGGGGGCCGCCAGATTCGGGGCCCAGTACTTC.

This chain uses TRBV27 with TRBJ1-6, with a possible D match to TRBD1 (6 bases). Per the germline V gene, CDR1 is MNHEY and CDR2 is SMNVEV (reference sequence). With 4 bases removed from V and 6 bases from J, the gap between germline ends came to 13 bases. The CDR3 is 15 amino acids. The CDR3 DNA sequence: TGTGCCAGCAGTTCTTGGGGCAGGGGTAATTCACCCCTCCACTTT. Translation: CASSSWGRGNSPLHF.

The chain is built from TRBV7-9 and TRBJ1-1, with 11 positions matching TRBD1. Germline V gene data show CDR1 as SEHNR and CDR2 as FQNEAQ (reference sequence). There are 15 residues in the CDR3. J was trimmed by 0 bases and V by 5 bases; bases with no gene match: 2. The CDR3 nucleotides are TGTGCCAGCAGCGCGGACAGGGGGCTGAACACTGAAGCTTTCTTT. This codes for CASSADRGLNTEAFF.

The chain employs TRBV7-9 and TRBJ2-5; 8 nucleotides line up with TRBD2. This CDR3 region has 16 residues. V dropped 0 bases and J dropped 5; count of bases not matched to a gene: 8. The germline gives CDR1 SEHNR, CDR2 FQNEAQ (reference sequence). Written as DNA, the CDR3 is TGTGCCAGCAGCTTAGCGGCGGTAGCGGGGCGGGAGACCCAGTACTTC. Residues: CASSLAAVAGRETQYF.

The J gene is TRBJ1-4, the V gene TRBV28, with D tentatively TRBD1 (5 bases). The V and J ends lost 5 bases and 8 bases respectively, with 21 bases between them. The CDR3 sequence is 16 residues long. CDR1 and CDR2 (germline): MDHEN, SYDVKM. The CDR3 protein is CASSTRQTSGLEKLFF. The CDR3 DNA reads TGTGCCAGCAGTACTCGACAGACATCGGGCCTCGAAAAACTGTTTTTT.

The chain joins TRBV19 to TRBJ2-6; tentatively, D is TRBD1 (6 bases). The CDR3 loop spans 18 amino acids. V was pared by 5 bases and J by 2 bases, with 19 bases between. Looked up from germline, CDR1 is LNHDA and CDR2 is SQIVND (reference sequence). CDR3 loop: CASSGRPGDVTGANVLTF. CDR3 sequence (DNA): TGTGCCAGTAGTGGGCGACCAGGGGATGTGACTGGGGCCAACGTCCTGACTTTC. The full variable domain, completed using reference TRBV19 and TRBJ2-6, is DGGITQSPKYLFRKEGQNVTLSCEQNLNHDAMYWYRQDPGQGLRLIYYSQIVNDFQKGDIAEGYSVSREKKESFPLTVTSAQKNPTAFYLCASSGRPGDVTGANVLTFGAGSRLTVL.

In this sample, this clone turned up once. This rearrangement joins TRBV10-3 to TRBJ1-2; D perhaps matches TRBD1 (6 bases). Trimming took off 4 bases at V and 5 bases at J, with 14 bases between the two ends. Germline CDR1 reads ENHRY; CDR2 reads SYGVKD. This CDR3 region has 14 residues. The CDR3 coding sequence is TGTGCCATCAGTGGTCAGGGAAGGGGGTATGGCTACACCTTC. Translation gives CAISGQGRGYGYTF.

The gene calls are TRBV5-5 and TRBJ1-5; the match to TRBD1 covers 7 bases. The junction had 4 bases not matched to a gene; V was cut back by 4 bases and J by 6 bases. This CDR3 region has 13 residues. The germline V gene encodes CDR1 SGHKS and CDR2 YYEKEE (reference sequence). CDR3 region: CASSPTGPQPQHF. The DNA for the CDR3 is TGTGCCAGCAGCCCGACAGGGCCTCAGCCCCAGCATTTT. Complete variable domain (other parts from reference TRBV5-5 and TRBJ1-5): DAGVTQSPTHLIKTRGQQVTLRCSPISGHKSVSWYQQVLGQGPQFIFQYYEKEERGRGNFPDRFSARQFPNYSSELNVNALLLGDSALYLCASSPTGPQPQHFGDGTRLSIL.

The gene calls are TRBV29-1 and TRBJ1-2; maybe TRBD1 (5 bases). Deletions cut 4 bases from V and 5 bases from J, with 8 bases between. CDR1 is SQVTM, CDR2 ANQGSEA, per germline. This CDR3 comprises 11 residues. The chain's CDR3 is CSVAGWYGYTF. CDR3 DNA: TGCAGCGTTGCAGGGTGGTATGGCTACACCTTC. The full variable domain, in which reference TRBV29-1 and TRBJ1-2 provide the parts outside the CDR3, is SAVISQKPSRDICQRGTSLTIQCQVDSQVTMMFWYRQQPGQSLTLIATANQGSEATYESGFVIDKFPISRPNLTFSTLTVSNMSPEDSSIYLCSVAGWYGYTFGSGTRLTVV.

This clone was detected only once. The chain links TRBV10-3 to TRBJ2-7; 9 bases line up with TRBD2. The CDR3 runs to 15 residues. Germline loops: CDR1 ENHRY, CDR2 SYGVKD. The V segment lost 0 bases and the J segment 3 bases; nucleotides outside the gene matches: 3. The CDR3 DNA reads as TGTGCCATCAGTGAGTCTAGCGGGGGACGCTACGAGCAGTACTTC. Protein sequence: CAISESSGGRYEQYF.

The chain employs TRBV19 and TRBJ2-5; D unresolved. CDR3 length: 16 amino acids. Trimming removed 5 bases from V and 5 bases from J, with 21 bases in between. Germline loops: CDR1 LNHDA, CDR2 SQIVND (reference sequence). CDR3 nucleotide sequence: TGTGCCAGTAGTGCCTCAGATACCTCTTGGTGGGAGACCCAGTACTTC. Translating it yields CASSASDTSWWETQYF.

V and J are TRBV6-1 and TRBJ2-7; D is possibly TRBD2 (5 bases). CDR3 length equals 14 residues. Trimming shortened V by 2 bases and J by 4 bases, and 12 bases separated the two germline ends. The germline V gene has CDR1 MNHNS and CDR2 SASEGT. The CDR3 coding sequence is TGTGCCAGCAGTGAATGGTTTGGGAGATACGAGCAGTACTTC. Translated: CASSEWFGRYEQYF.

J is TRBJ2-5 and V is TRBV5-1; D uncertain. Trimming took 1 base from V and 1 from J, leaving 8 bases between them. Germline V lookup: CDR1 SGHRS, CDR2 YFSETQ. This CDR3 region has 14 residues. This CDR3 reads CASSLQSSQETQYF. For the CDR3, the DNA is TGCGCCAGCAGCTTGCAGTCGTCCCAAGAGACCCAGTACTTC.

The V call is TRBV3-1 (or the pseudogene TRBV3-2), the J call TRBJ1-5, with D tentatively TRBD1 (5 bases). V dropped 5 bases and J dropped 8 bases, with 16 bases sitting between them. The CDR3 spans 14 residues. In germline, CDR1 is LGHDT, CDR2 YNNKEL (reference sequence). The chain's CDR3 is CASSSGQGGEPQHF. The DNA for the CDR3 is TGTGCCAGCAGCTCCGGGCAGGGCGGGGAGCCCCAGCATTTT.

V is TRBV18 and J is TRBJ2-2, with a possible D match to TRBD2 (5 bases). This CDR3 region has 13 residues. The V end was cut by 2 bases, the J end by 5 bases, with 6 bases between. Germline V gene lookup returns CDR1 KGHSH and CDR2 LQKENI. Here the CDR3 reads CASSPGGTGELFF. CDR3 coding DNA: TGTGCCAGCTCACCAGGCGGGACCGGGGAGCTGTTTTTT.

This chain joins TRBV7-2 and TRBJ1-1; no reliable D call. Germline CDR1 is SGHTA and CDR2 is FQGNSA. Trimming cost V 11 bases and J 0 bases, with 13 bases left between them. This CDR3 is built from 13 residues. The CDR3 DNA sequence: TGTGCCGAGAGGCGCCAGATGAACACTGAAGCTTTCTTT. This sequence encodes CAERRQMNTEAFF.

This sequence joins TRBV29-1 and TRBJ2-1; TRBD2 aligns across 7 bases. The length of the CDR3 is 14 residues. Germline assignment: CDR1 SQVTM and CDR2 ANQGSEA. Trimming took 5 bases from V and 2 from J; bases not matched to a gene: 6. For the CDR3, the DNA is TGCAGCGTTTCCCGACTAGCCCCCTACAATGAGCAGTTCTTC. It codes for CSVSRLAPYNEQFF.